The 19 T cell receptor beta chains reported below all come from one sample, sequenced in a study of blood T cell repertoires in COVID-19. Measured with immunoSEQ multiplex PCR; TCRdb has only the in-frame clones, and not every one. The profile shows approximately 210,000 clones, about 85% of them singletons. The sample comprised peripheral blood. Every receptor here comes from a man in his sixties with COVID-19, enrolled during active disease.

The CDR3 nucleotides are TGCGCCAGCACCCGAGGAACAGGTAGTTCGCAAGAGACCCAGTACTTC. Encoded protein: CASTRGTGSSQETQYF. This chain links TRBV5-1 with TRBJ2-5; tentatively, D is TRBD1 (5 bases). CDR3 size: 16 residues. V dropped 6 bases and J dropped 2 bases, with 20 bases sitting between them. Germline V CDR1 and CDR2: SGHRS, YFSETQ.

This chain uses TRBV6-6 with TRBJ2-7, with D possibly matching TRBD2 (6 bases). Germline CDR1 MNHNY, CDR2 SVGAGI (reference sequence). V was cut by 7 bases and J by 2 bases, with 12 bases left in between. The CDR3 has 13 amino acids. In DNA form, the CDR3 reads TGTGCCAGCACAGCTAGGGAGGCCTACGAGCAGTACTTC. Its translation is CASTAREAYEQYF.

The V call is TRBV5-1, the J call TRBJ1-2; TRBD1 matches at 8 bases. The CDR3 is 14 amino acids. V was pared by 4 bases and J by 6 bases, with 8 bases of the junction left unmatched. CDR1 SGHRS and CDR2 YFSETQ come from the germline V gene. Here the CDR3 DNA reads TGCGCCAGCAGCCAGGGACAGGCGGGCAATGGCTACACCTTC. The encoded protein is CASSQGQAGNGYTF.

This clone has only one observation. The V call is TRBV6-5, the J call TRBJ2-7; TRBD2 is a possible D gene (6 bases). The length of the CDR3 is 13 residues. The V gene's germline CDR1 is MNHEY and CDR2 SVGAGI. V lost 10 bases, J lost 3 bases, and 16 bases lay in between. The CDR3, as DNA: TGTGCCACCCGCGGAGGGTCCGGCTACGAGCAGTACTTC. Translating gives CATRGGSGYEQYF.

This clone was found a few times. The rearrangement links TRBV5-6 to TRBJ1-3; the D is unclear. In germline, CDR1 is SGHDT, CDR2 YYEEEE. The CDR3 is made up of 15 amino acids. The germline V and J ends were trimmed by 1 base and 4 bases, with 12 bases remaining between them. CDR3 amino acids: CASSLYSMSGNTIYF. The CDR3 DNA reads TGTGCCAGCAGCTTGTATTCTATGTCGGGAAACACCATATATTTT.

V gene TRBV9 combines with J gene TRBJ2-1, with TRBD2 matching 13 bases. The germline CDR1 and CDR2 sequences are SGDLS and YYNGEE. The CDR3 covers 16 residues. V gave up 0 bases and J gave up 7 bases; unmatched junction bases: 4. The CDR3 reads CASSVVGGLAGNEQFF. CDR3 sequence (DNA): TGTGCCAGCAGCGTAGTAGGGGGACTAGCGGGAAATGAGCAGTTCTTC. Full variable domain (remainder filled in from reference TRBV9 and TRBJ2-1): DSGVTQTPKHLITATGQRVTLRCSPRSGDLSVYWYQQSLDQGLQFLIQYYNGEERAKGNILERFSAQQFPDLHSELNLSSLELGDSALYFCASSVVGGLAGNEQFFGPGTRLTVL.

CDR3 region: CASRGGQEETQYF. CDR3 DNA sequence: TGTGCCTCACGGGGGGGGCAGGAAGAGACCCAGTACTTC. V and J are TRBV11-3 and TRBJ2-5; 8 nucleotides agree with TRBD2. Per germline, CDR1 SGHNT and CDR2 YENEEA. V shed 11 bases and J 3 bases; nucleotides not matched to a gene: 8. The CDR3 loop spans 13 amino acids.

The chain joins TRBV29-1 to TRBJ2-3, with TRBD2 matching 7 bases. Looked up from germline, CDR1 is SQVTM and CDR2 is ANQGSEA. V shed 5 bases and J 2 bases; nucleotides not matched to a gene: 4. CDR3 size: 13 residues. CDR3: CSVRTRLTDTQYF. In nucleotides, the CDR3 is TGCAGCGTTCGGACTAGGCTCACAGATACGCAGTATTTT.

The chain links TRBV7-3 to TRBJ2-3, with a tentative D call TRBD1 (6 bases). CDR1 and CDR2 from the germline V gene are SGHTA and FQGTGA. V shed 2 bases and J shed 3 bases, with 12 bases lying between them. This CDR3 is built from 15 residues. CDR3 DNA: TGTGCCAGCAGCTTAGGGCAGAGGGGGACAGATACGCAGTATTTT. Residues: CASSLGQRGTDTQYF.

J is TRBJ2-7 and V is TRBV29-1; TRBD1 might be the D (6 bases). Trimming took 7 bases from V and 5 from J, leaving 15 bases between them. The CDR3 totals 12 residues. The germline CDR1 and CDR2 sequences are SQVTM and ANQGSEA. The CDR3 sequence: CSAPGQRNEQYF. The DNA of the CDR3 is TGCAGCGCTCCCGGACAGAGGAACGAGCAGTACTTC.

The chain has TRBV18 and TRBJ2-6; D perhaps matches TRBD2 (6 bases). Trimming took 2 bases from V and 0 from J, leaving 17 bases between them. The germline gives CDR1 KGHSH, CDR2 LQKENI. This CDR3 spans 19 amino acids. CDR3 in amino acids: CASSPSKGLTNSGANVLTF. The CDR3 coding sequence is TGTGCCAGCTCACCAAGTAAGGGACTTACTAACTCTGGGGCCAACGTCCTGACTTTC.

In this sample, this clone turned up a few times. The chain employs TRBV6-5 and TRBJ2-3; TRBD2 might be the D (6 bases). V lost 2 bases, J lost 0 bases, and 9 bases lay in between. The CDR3 is 15 residues long. Per germline, CDR1 MNHEY and CDR2 SVGAGI. The CDR3 DNA reads TGTGCCAGCAGTTACCGGAGGGCTAGCACAGATACGCAGTATTTT. Its translation is CASSYRRASTDTQYF.

This clone has a single count. The chain's CDR3 is CASSVGGHGDTEAFF. In DNA form, the CDR3 reads TGTGCCAGCAGCGTGGGGGGTCATGGGGACACTGAAGCTTTCTTT. The rearrangement uses TRBV9 and TRBJ1-1; possible D gene TRBD1, 5 bases. The germline gives CDR1 SGDLS, CDR2 YYNGEE. CDR3 size: 15 residues. The V end was cut by 2 bases, the J end by 3 bases, with 14 bases between.

V gene TRBV28 combines with J gene TRBJ2-7, with 8 positions matching TRBD2. Trimming cost V 7 bases and J 0 bases; bases outside gene matches: 14. This CDR3 comprises 17 residues. CDR1 and CDR2 (germline): MDHEN, SYDVKM. The CDR3 reads CASTSDGLAPSSYEQYF. The CDR3 nucleotides are TGTGCCAGCACCTCCGACGGACTAGCTCCTAGCTCCTACGAGCAGTACTTC.

V and J are TRBV3-1 (or the pseudogene TRBV3-2) and TRBJ1-1; TRBD1 matches 7 bases. Trimming at V came to 4 bases and at J to 8 bases, leaving 1 base not matched to a gene. CDR1 and CDR2 (germline): LGHDT, YNNKEL (reference sequence). This CDR3 is 11 amino acids long. CDR3 in amino acids: CASSPGQEAFF. CDR3 nucleotide sequence: TGTGCCAGCAGCCCGGGACAGGAAGCTTTCTTT.

This clone has just one count. The rearrangement joins TRBV6-2 or TRBV6-3 to TRBJ1-6, with D hard to call. The CDR3 consists of 13 residues. V lost 6 bases to trimming and J lost 10 bases, with 13 bases between them. CDR1 and CDR2 from the germline V gene are MNHEY and SVGEGT. The CDR3 loop reads CASSFGMRSPLHF. CDR3 in DNA: TGTGCCAGCAGCTTCGGAATGAGGTCACCCCTCCACTTT.

The genes are TRBV5-4 and TRBJ2-3; 9 bases line up with TRBD2. The CDR3 totals 12 residues. Germline V gives CDR1 SGHNT, CDR2 YYREEE (reference sequence). V dropped 1 base and J dropped 14; count of bases not matched to a gene: 5. The CDR3 DNA sequence: TGTGCCAGCAGCTTGTATCTAGCGGGAATGTATTTT. It encodes CASSLYLAGMYF.

This sequence joins TRBV2 and TRBJ2-7; the D gene is possibly TRBD1 (6 bases). Germline V gene data show CDR1 as SNHLY and CDR2 as FYNNEI. The V gene lost 6 bases and the J gene lost 0 bases, with 9 bases spanning the gap. The CDR3 runs 13 residues. The CDR3 region is CASSRDTSYEQYF. The CDR3 DNA reads TGTGCCAGCAGCCGGGACACCTCCTACGAGCAGTACTTC.

The chain carries TRBV6-5 and TRBJ1-4, with D possibly matching TRBD1 (5 bases). This CDR3 contains 16 residues. Germline-derived CDR1 and CDR2 are MNHEY and SVGAGI. Trimming took 2 bases from V and 3 from J, leaving 13 bases between them. The CDR3 coding sequence is TGTGCCAGCAGTTACCAACCCACCAGGGCTAATGAAAAACTGTTTTTT. This translates into CASSYQPTRANEKLFF.